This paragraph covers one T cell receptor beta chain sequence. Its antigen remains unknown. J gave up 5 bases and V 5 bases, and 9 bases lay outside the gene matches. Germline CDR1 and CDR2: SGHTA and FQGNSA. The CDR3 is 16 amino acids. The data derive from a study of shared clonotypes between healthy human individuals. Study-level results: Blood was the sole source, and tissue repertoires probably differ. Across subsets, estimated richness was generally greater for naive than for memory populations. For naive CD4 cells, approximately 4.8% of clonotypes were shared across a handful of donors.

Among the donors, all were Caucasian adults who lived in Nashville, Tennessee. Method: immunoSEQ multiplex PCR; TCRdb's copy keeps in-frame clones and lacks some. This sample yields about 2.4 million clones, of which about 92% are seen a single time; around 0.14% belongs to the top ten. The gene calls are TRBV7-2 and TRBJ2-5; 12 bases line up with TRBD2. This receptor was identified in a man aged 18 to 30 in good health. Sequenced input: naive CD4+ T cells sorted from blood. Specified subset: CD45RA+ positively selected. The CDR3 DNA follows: TGTGCCAGCAGCCCAGTCTCTAGCGGGAGGGGGGAGACCCAGTACTTC. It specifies CASSPVSSGRGETQYF.